The T cell receptor beta chain under discussion was sequenced for a study of T-cell memory formation after mild COVID-19 (dated by TCRdb to about 2021). Regarding the complete study: TCR sequence clusters from the two donors were found to be largely donor specific. Two young, previously healthy adult volunteers made up the cohort, one male and one female. In a couple of donors, T-cell clones that expanded and contracted after mild COVID-19 were tracked by sequencing TCRalpha and TCRbeta repertoires over time.

Worth noting for this clonotype: The antigen it binds to is not known. One base away there is no much larger clone; base qualities are not given.

The paper's findings and limits, for the study overall: SARS-CoV-2 specificity was not confirmed for the second-wave clones peaking on day 37. Some responding clones were found in pre-infection memory, which suggests that pre-existing cross-reactive memory T cells took part in the SARS-CoV-2 response. The study covered only two mild cases, and larger cohorts including severe cases with pre-infection samples were considered necessary. Clones that contracted from day 15 to 85 showed balanced CD4/CD8 phenotypes, whereas a second wave of clones that expanded from day 15 to 37 leaned towards CD4+. Contracting CD4+ clones were located mainly in the CM and EM memory subsets, whereas CD8+ clones were found to be enriched in EMRA.

TCRdb lists the instrument as Illumina NovaSeq 6000. TCRalpha and TCRbeta cDNA libraries were constructed by 5'RACE with constant-segment primers, with sample barcodes and unique molecular identifiers being introduced. RNA was extracted from every sample with Trizol reagent. Libraries were amplified in two PCR steps, with a second sample barcode and Illumina TruSeq adapters added in the second step. Sequencing of libraries was performed on an Illumina NovaSeq with 2 x 150 bp paired-end reads. In the original analysis: Reads were demultiplexed and collapsed into UMI-guided consensus sequences with migec v1.2.7. With mixcr v2.1.11, UMI consensuses were aligned to TRA and TRB V and J templates and assembled into clonotypes. Expanded or contracted clonotypes were those called significant by both edgeR and NoisET, with noise models trained on biological replicates. edgeR calls used a false discovery rate-adjusted p below 0.01 and a log2 fold-change threshold of 1. PCA with hierarchical clustering of max-normalized trajectories of the 1000 most abundant clonotypes was used as exploratory dynamics analysis. Each responding clone was given a CD4 or CD8 phenotype based on the CD4+ and CD8+ repertoires, which had been sequenced separately. TCRdb reanalyzed the raw reads on its own, using fastp at Q25 for trimming and MiXCR for clone calling, and kept in-frame beta chains. CDR3 protein sequences are deduplicated, and each keeps its most common genes and DNA. TCRdb, not the original authors, processed these V and J calls. The sample contains approximately 440,000 distinct CDR3 sequences, around 19% of them found a single time. Around 9.2% of the sample is held by the ten biggest clonotypes.

Ficoll-Paque density gradient centrifugation was the method used to isolate PBMCs. Its CDR3 holds 17 amino acids, cysteine through phenylalanine. Only the CDR3 DNA stays, 51 bases, in frame from base 1. The CDR1 and CDR2 encoded by the germline V gene (reference sequence) are LNHNV and YYDKDF. Cut back by 4 bases and 11 bases, the V and J ends lie 28 bases apart. Sample: PBMCs or a T cell subset sorted from them (not recorded which). The sequence derives from an adult woman who had mild COVID-19 (a few samples of this study predate the infection). The sample titles of this study are shuffled in the database, so cell type and time point are left out; the donor was told from shared clones. The chain couples TRBV15 to TRBJ2-3; TRBD2 is a possible D gene, resting on 7 matching bases. CDR3 loop: CATSKLWGRERVRGQYF. In nucleotides, the sequence is TGTGCCACCAGCAAACTGTGGGGGCGGGAGAGAGTGAGAGGGCAGTATTTT. Where the CDR3 stops, the reference TRBV15 and TRBJ2-3 genes take over; the full variable domain is DAMVIQNPRYQVTQFGKPVTLSCSQTLNHNVMYWYQQKSSQAPKLLFHYYDKDFNNEADTPDNFQSRRPNTSFCFLDIRSPGLGDTAMYLCATSKLWGRERVRGQYFGPGTRLTVL.